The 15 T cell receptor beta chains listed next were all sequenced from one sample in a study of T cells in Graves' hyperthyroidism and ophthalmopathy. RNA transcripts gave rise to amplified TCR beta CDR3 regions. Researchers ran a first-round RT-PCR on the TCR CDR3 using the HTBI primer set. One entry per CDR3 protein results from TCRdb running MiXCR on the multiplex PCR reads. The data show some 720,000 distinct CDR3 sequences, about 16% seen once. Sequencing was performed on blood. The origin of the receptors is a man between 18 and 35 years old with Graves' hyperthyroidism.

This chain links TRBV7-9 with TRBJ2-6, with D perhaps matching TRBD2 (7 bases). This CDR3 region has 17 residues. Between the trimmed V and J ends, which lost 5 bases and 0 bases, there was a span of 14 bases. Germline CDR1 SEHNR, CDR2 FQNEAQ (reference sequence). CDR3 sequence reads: CASSPGGGGSGANVLTF. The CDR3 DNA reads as TGTGCCAGCAGCCCCGGAGGGGGGGGCTCTGGGGCCAACGTCCTGACTTTC. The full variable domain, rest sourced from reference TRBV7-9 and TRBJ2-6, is DTGVSQNPRHKITKRGQNVTFRCDPISEHNRLYWYRQTLGQGPEFLTYFQNEAQLEKSRLLSDRFSAERPKGSFSTLEIQRTEQGDSAMYLCASSPGGGGSGANVLTFGAGSRLTVL.

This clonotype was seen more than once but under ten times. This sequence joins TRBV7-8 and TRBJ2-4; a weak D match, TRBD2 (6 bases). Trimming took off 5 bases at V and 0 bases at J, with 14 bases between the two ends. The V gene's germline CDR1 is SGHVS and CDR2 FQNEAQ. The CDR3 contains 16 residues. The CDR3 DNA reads TGTGCCAGCAGCCCCCCCGGGAGTGGAGCCAAAAACATTCAGTACTTC. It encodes CASSPPGSGAKNIQYF.

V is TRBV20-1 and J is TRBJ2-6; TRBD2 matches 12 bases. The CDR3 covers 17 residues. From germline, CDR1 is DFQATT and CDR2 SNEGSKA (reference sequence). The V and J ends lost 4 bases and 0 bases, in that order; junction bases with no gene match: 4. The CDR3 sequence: CSAILAGGLSGANVLTF. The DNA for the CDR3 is TGCAGTGCTATACTAGCGGGAGGCCTCTCTGGGGCCAACGTCCTGACTTTC.

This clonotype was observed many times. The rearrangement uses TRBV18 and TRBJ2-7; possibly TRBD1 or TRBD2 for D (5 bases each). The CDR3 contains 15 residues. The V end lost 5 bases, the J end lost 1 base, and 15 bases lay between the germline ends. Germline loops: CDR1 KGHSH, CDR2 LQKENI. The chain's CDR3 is CASSWTPGPSYEQYF. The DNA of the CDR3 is TGTGCCAGCTCATGGACACCGGGACCTTCCTACGAGCAGTACTTC.

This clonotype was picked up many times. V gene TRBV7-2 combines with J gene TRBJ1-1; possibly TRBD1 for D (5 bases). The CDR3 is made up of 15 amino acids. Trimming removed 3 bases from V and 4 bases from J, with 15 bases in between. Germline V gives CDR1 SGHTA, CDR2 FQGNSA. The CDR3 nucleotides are TGTGCCAGCAGCTTGGGCTTTCCGGGGGGCACTGAAGCTTTCTTT. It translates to CASSLGFPGGTEAFF.

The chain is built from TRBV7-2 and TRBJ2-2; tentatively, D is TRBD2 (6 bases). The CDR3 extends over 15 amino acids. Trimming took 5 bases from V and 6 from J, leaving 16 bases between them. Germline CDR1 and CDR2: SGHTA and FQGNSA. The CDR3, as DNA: TGTGCCAGCAGCCATAAGGTTGGAGGGCCCGGGGAGCTGTTTTTT. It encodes CASSHKVGGPGELFF.

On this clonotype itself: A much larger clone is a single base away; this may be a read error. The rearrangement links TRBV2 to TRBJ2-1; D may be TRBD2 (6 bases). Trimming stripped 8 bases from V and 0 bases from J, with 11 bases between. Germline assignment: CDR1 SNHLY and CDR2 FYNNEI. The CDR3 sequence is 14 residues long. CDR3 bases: TGTGCCAGCTGCGGCGGGAACTCCTACAATGAGCAGTTCTTC. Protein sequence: CASCGGNSYNEQFF.

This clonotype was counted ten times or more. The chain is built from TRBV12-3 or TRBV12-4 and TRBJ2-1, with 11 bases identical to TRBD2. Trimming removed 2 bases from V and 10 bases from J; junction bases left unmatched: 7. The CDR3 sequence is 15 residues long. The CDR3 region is CASSLSLAGGLEQFF. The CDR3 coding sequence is TGTGCCAGCAGTTTAAGCCTAGCGGGAGGTCTGGAGCAGTTCTTC.

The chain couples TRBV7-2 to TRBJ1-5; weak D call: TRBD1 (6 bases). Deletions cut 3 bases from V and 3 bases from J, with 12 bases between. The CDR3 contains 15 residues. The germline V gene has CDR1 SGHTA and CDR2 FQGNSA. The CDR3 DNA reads TGTGCCAGCAGCTTCGTCGAGGGACACAATCAGCCCCAGCATTTT. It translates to CASSFVEGHNQPQHF.

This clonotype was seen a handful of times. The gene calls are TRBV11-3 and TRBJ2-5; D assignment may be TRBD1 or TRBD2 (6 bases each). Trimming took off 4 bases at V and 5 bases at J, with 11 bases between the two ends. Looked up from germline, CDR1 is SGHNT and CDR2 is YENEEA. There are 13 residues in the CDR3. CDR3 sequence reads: CASSWRGEETQYF. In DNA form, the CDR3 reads TGTGCCAGCAGCTGGAGGGGGGAGGAGACCCAGTACTTC.

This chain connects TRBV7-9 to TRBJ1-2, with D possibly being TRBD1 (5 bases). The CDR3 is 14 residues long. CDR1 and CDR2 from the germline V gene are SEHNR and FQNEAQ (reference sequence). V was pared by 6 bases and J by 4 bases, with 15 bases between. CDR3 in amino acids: CASSSSGSSYGYTF. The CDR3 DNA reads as TGTGCCAGCAGTTCATCAGGGTCCTCCTATGGCTACACCTTC.

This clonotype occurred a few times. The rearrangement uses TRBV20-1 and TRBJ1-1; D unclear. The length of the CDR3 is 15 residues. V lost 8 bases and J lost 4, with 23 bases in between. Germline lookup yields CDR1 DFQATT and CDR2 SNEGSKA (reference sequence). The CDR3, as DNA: TGCAGTTCGCCCCCTGTGTTAGGGATACCCACTGAAGCTTTCTTT. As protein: CSSPPVLGIPTEAFF.

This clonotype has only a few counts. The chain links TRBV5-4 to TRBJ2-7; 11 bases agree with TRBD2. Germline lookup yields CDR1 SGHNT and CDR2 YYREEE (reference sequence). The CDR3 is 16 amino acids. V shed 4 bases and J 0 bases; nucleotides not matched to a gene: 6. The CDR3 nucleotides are TGTGCCAGCAGCCCGGGACTAGCGGTGAGCTCCTACGAGCAGTACTTC. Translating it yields CASSPGLAVSSYEQYF.

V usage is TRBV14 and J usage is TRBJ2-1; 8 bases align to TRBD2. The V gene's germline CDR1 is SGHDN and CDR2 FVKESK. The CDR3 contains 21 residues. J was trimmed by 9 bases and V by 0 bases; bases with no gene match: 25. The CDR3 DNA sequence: TGTGCCAGCAGCCAAGATAAGTGGGCTAGCGGGCGAGAGCGGGTTCGGGTTGAGCAGTTCTTC. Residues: CASSQDKWASGRERVRVEQFF. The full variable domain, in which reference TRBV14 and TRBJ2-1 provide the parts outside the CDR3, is EAGVTQFPSHSVIEKGQTVTLRCDPISGHDNLYWYRRVMGKEIKFLLHFVKESKQDESGMPNNRFLAERTGGTYSTLKVQPAELEDSGVYFCASSQDKWASGRERVRVEQFFGPGTRLTVL.

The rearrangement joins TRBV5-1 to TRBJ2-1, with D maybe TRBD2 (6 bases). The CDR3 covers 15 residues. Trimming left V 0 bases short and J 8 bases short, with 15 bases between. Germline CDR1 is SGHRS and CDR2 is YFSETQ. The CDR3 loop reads CASSLGLGAVYEQFF. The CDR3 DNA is TGCGCCAGCAGCTTGGGACTAGGGGCGGTGTATGAGCAGTTCTTC.